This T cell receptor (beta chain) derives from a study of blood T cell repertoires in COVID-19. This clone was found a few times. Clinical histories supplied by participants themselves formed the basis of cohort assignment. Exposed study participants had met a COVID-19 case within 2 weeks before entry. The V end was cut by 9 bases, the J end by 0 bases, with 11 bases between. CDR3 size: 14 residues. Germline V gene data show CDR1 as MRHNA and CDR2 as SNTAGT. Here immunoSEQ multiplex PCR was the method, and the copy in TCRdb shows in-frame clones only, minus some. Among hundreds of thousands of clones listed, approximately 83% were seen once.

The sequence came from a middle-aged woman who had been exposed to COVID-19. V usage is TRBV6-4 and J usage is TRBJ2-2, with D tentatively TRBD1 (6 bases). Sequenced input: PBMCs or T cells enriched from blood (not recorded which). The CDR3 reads CASQYRANTGELFF. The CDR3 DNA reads TGTGCCAGTCAGTACAGGGCGAACACCGGGGAGCTGTTTTTT.